The T cell receptor (beta chain) under discussion was sequenced for a study of OX40 agonist ivuxolimab in advanced cancers. Study-level points and caveats: Clonal expansion was seen in CD4+ and CD8+ blood T cells by week 6 at 0.1 to 3.0 mg/kg.

Concerning this clone: Antigen specificity is unknown.

This table comes from immunoSEQ multiplex PCR, and its TCRdb copy is limited to in-frame clones, with some not included. The sample consists of tens of thousands of clones, roughly nine tenths of them appearing once. Trimming removed 0 bases from V and 4 bases from J, with 13 bases in between. This CDR3 has 15 amino acids. The germline CDR1 and CDR2 sequences are SGHDT and YYEEEE. The sequencing used CD4+ or CD8+ T cells sorted from blood, collected in a trial of the OX40 agonist ivuxolimab. This TCR came from an adult with an advanced solid tumor such as melanoma, head and neck, liver or kidney cancer. This chain joins TRBV5-6 and TRBJ1-1, with D unresolved. CDR3 loop: CASSLDYEVTTEAFF. The CDR3 DNA is TGTGCCAGCAGCTTGGATTACGAGGTTACCACTGAAGCTTTCTTT. The full variable domain, completed using reference TRBV5-6 and TRBJ1-1, is DAGVTQSPTHLIKTRGQQVTLRCSPKSGHDTVSWYQQALGQGPQFIFQYYEEEERQRGNFPDRFSGHQFPNYSSELNVNALLLGDSALYLCASSLDYEVTTEAFFGQGTRLTVV.